These 26 T cell receptor beta chains were sequenced from one sample in a study of blood T cell repertoires in COVID-19. The table came from immunoSEQ multiplex PCR; TCRdb's copy has only in-frame clones and leaves some out. The table includes more than 90,000 clones, around nine tenths detected once. Sequences were obtained from peripheral blood. The receptors were gathered from a man aged 40-55 years with acute or convalescent COVID-19.

The V gene is TRBV25-1, the J gene TRBJ1-1; possible D gene TRBD1, 6 bases. The CDR3 has 14 residues. Deletions cut 0 bases from V and 3 bases from J, with 8 bases between. Germline assignment: CDR1 MGHDK and CDR2 SYGVNS. CDR3 in DNA: TGTGCCAGCAGTGAATATGGGGGCTACACTGAAGCTTTCTTT. It yields the protein CASSEYGGYTEAFF.

V usage is TRBV5-4 and J usage is TRBJ2-1; 7 bases fit TRBD1. In germline, CDR1 is SGHNT, CDR2 YYREEE (reference sequence). Trimming at V came to 2 bases and at J to 6 bases, leaving 2 bases not matched to a gene. CDR3 length: 13 amino acids. CDR3 protein: CASSLQGPNEQFF. Here the CDR3 DNA reads TGTGCCAGCAGCTTACAGGGGCCCAATGAGCAGTTCTTC.

CDR3 sequence reads: CASTNPQGKVYGYTF. The CDR3 DNA is TGTGCCAGCACCAATCCCCAGGGGAAAGTCTATGGCTACACCTTC. The V gene is TRBV6-6, the J gene TRBJ1-2, with a tentative D call TRBD1 (6 bases). Trimming stripped 7 bases from V and 4 bases from J, with 19 bases between. CDR1 is MNHNY and CDR2 is SVGAGI in the germline V gene (reference sequence). The CDR3 loop spans 15 amino acids.

This chain joins TRBV9 and TRBJ2-2, with 10 positions matching TRBD1. Germline-derived CDR1 and CDR2 are SGDLS and YYNGEE. V lost 4 bases, J lost 1 base, and 4 bases stayed unmatched. The CDR3 length is 16 residues. CDR3 DNA: TGTGCCAGCAGCAAAGGACAGGGGGGGAACACCGGGGAGCTGTTTTTT. Protein sequence: CASSKGQGGNTGELFF.

J is TRBJ2-1 and V is TRBV29-1; 12 bases line up with TRBD2. The CDR3 contains 12 residues. Germline CDR1 and CDR2: SQVTM and ANQGSEA. With V trimmed by 4 bases and J by 8 bases, 0 bases remained unmatched. CDR3 protein: CSVGLAGDEQFF. DNA for the CDR3: TGCAGCGTTGGACTAGCGGGAGATGAGCAGTTCTTC.

The chain combines TRBV7-2 with TRBJ2-1, with 7 positions matching TRBD2. The germline gives CDR1 SGHTA, CDR2 FQGNSA. This CDR3 contains 17 residues. The J segment lost 0 bases and the V segment lost 4 bases, leaving 9 bases of the junction unmatched. CDR3 loop: CASSSEVAGSSYNEQFF. CDR3 DNA sequence: TGTGCCAGCAGCTCAGAGGTAGCGGGCAGCTCCTACAATGAGCAGTTCTTC.

A few counts support this clone. The chain's CDR3 is CASGLTHRGDTEAFF. The CDR3 nucleotides are TGTGCTAGTGGTTTGACCCACAGGGGAGACACTGAAGCTTTCTTT. The chain recombines TRBV12-5 with TRBJ1-1; 7 nucleotides align to TRBD1. The V gene's germline CDR1 is LGHNT and CDR2 FRNRAP. The CDR3 runs to 15 residues. J gave up 3 bases and V 2 bases, and 6 bases lay outside the gene matches.

The chain joins TRBV15 to TRBJ2-2; TRBD2 aligns across 7 bases. The germline CDR1 and CDR2 sequences are LNHNV and YYDKDF (reference sequence). Trimming removed 7 bases from V and 3 bases from J; junction bases left unmatched: 8. The CDR3 has 15 amino acids. CDR3: CATTSSGYDTGELFF. Here the CDR3 DNA reads TGTGCCACCACATCTAGCGGTTATGACACCGGGGAGCTGTTTTTT.

This chain joins TRBV11-2 and TRBJ2-2; 11 bases map to TRBD2. Germline V CDR1 and CDR2: SGHAT, FQNNGV. The CDR3 runs to 15 residues. J was trimmed by 7 bases and V by 6 bases; bases with no gene match: 7. The CDR3 spells CASSQLAGVFGELFF. In DNA form, the CDR3 reads TGTGCCAGCAGTCAACTAGCGGGGGTATTCGGGGAGCTGTTTTTT.

This chain connects TRBV29-1 to TRBJ1-2; 7 bases match TRBD1. Germline V gives CDR1 SQVTM, CDR2 ANQGSEA. The J segment lost 1 base and the V segment lost 3 bases, leaving 8 bases of the junction unmatched. There are 15 residues in the CDR3. The CDR3 spells CSVDGTDRYNYGYTF. The CDR3 DNA reads TGCAGCGTTGACGGGACAGATAGATATAACTATGGCTACACCTTC.

This clone was observed a few times. The chain is built from TRBV7-9 and TRBJ1-2; D gene uncertain. CDR1 is SEHNR and CDR2 is FQNEAQ in the germline V gene (reference sequence). The CDR3 has 12 residues. The V gene lost 7 bases and the J gene lost 8 bases, with 14 bases spanning the gap. CDR3 region: CASNLREEGYTF. The CDR3 coding sequence is TGTGCCAGCAACCTAAGGGAGGAGGGCTACACCTTC. Supplemented by reference TRBV7-9 and TRBJ1-2, the full variable domain reads DTGVSQNPRHKITKRGQNVTFRCDPISEHNRLYWYRQTLGQGPEFLTYFQNEAQLEKSRLLSDRFSAERPKGSFSTLEIQRTEQGDSAMYLCASNLREEGYTFGSGTRLTVV.

The chain combines TRBV6-5 with TRBJ2-7; D is ambiguous. The V gene's germline CDR1 is MNHEY and CDR2 SVGAGI. V lost 6 bases and J lost 1, with 16 bases in between. This CDR3 is built from 15 residues. CDR3 residues: CASRRSERSSYEQYF. CDR3 bases: TGTGCCAGCAGAAGAAGCGAAAGGTCGTCCTACGAGCAGTACTTC.

This clone was recorded only once. The V call is TRBV5-6, the J call TRBJ2-1; no firm D call. Per germline, CDR1 SGHDT and CDR2 YYEEEE. There are 14 residues in the CDR3. Trimming removed 0 bases from V and 3 bases from J, with 7 bases in between. The CDR3 loop reads CASSLGRYYNEQFF. The CDR3 DNA follows: TGTGCCAGCAGCTTGGGCAGATACTACAATGAGCAGTTCTTC.

This chain joins TRBV12-5 and TRBJ2-5; 12 bases line up with TRBD2. Germline loops: CDR1 LGHNT, CDR2 FRNRAP. V was clipped by 4 bases and J by 2 bases; unmatched bases: 11. The CDR3 runs 18 residues. This CDR3 is CASGSLRTSGVWQETQYF. The CDR3 DNA sequence: TGTGCTAGTGGTTCCCTCCGGACTAGCGGGGTCTGGCAAGAGACCCAGTACTTC. Looking up the rest from reference TRBV12-5 and TRBJ2-5 gives the full variable domain: DARVTQTPRHKVTEMGQEVTMRCQPILGHNTVFWYRQTMMQGLELLAYFRNRAPLDDSGMPKDRFSAEMPDATLATLKIQPSEPRDSAVYFCASGSLRTSGVWQETQYFGPGTRLLVL.

The rearrangement uses TRBV4-1 and TRBJ2-7; 8 bases fit TRBD2. Looked up from germline, CDR1 is MGHRA and CDR2 is YSYEKL. CDR3 length equals 15 residues. The trim removed 3 bases at V and 6 bases at J, leaving 10 bases unmatched. CDR3 region: CASSQTGTSRLEQYF. The CDR3 nucleotides read TGCGCCAGCAGCCAGACCGGGACTAGTCGACTCGAGCAGTACTTC.

This clone was observed a single time. This chain connects TRBV13 to TRBJ1-2; D unclear. Germline CDR1 and CDR2: PRHDT and FYEKMQ (reference sequence). V lost 6 bases and J lost 5, with 13 bases in between. The CDR3 runs 13 residues. CDR3 residues: CASSSRNYYGYTF. The CDR3 DNA reads as TGTGCCAGCAGTTCCAGGAATTATTATGGCTACACCTTC. Drawing the rest from reference TRBV13 and TRBJ1-2, the complete variable domain is AAGVIQSPRHLIKEKRETATLKCYPIPRHDTVYWYQQGPGQDPQFLISFYEKMQSDKGSIPDRFSAQQFSDYHSELNMSSLELGDSALYFCASSSRNYYGYTFGSGTRLTVV.

This chain connects TRBV11-2 to TRBJ2-1, with 11 bases matching TRBD2. The CDR3 runs to 13 residues. The V and J ends lost 8 bases and 6 bases, in that order; junction bases with no gene match: 3. Per the germline V gene, CDR1 is SGHAT and CDR2 is FQNNGV. CDR3 in DNA: TGTGCCAGCCTAGCGGGGGGCCCCAATGAGCAGTTCTTC. Residues: CASLAGGPNEQFF.

The J gene is TRBJ1-1, the V gene TRBV30; TRBD1 might be the D (5 bases). Germline V gives CDR1 GTSNPN, CDR2 SVGIG (reference sequence). Trimming removed 8 bases from V and 10 bases from J, with 20 bases in between. This CDR3 comprises 12 residues. In nucleotides, the CDR3 is TGTGCCGGCTATCAGGGTCCGGGAGGAGCTTTCTTT. Its translation: CAGYQGPGGAFF.

This clone is a singleton in its sample. The rearrangement links TRBV5-5 to TRBJ1-1; no clear D gene. Germline CDR1 and CDR2: SGHKS and YYEKEE (reference sequence). V shed 7 bases and J shed 1 base, with 8 bases lying between them. CDR3 length equals 12 residues. The CDR3 coding sequence is TGTGCCAGCCACACAGAGAACACTGAAGCTTTCTTT. Encoded protein: CASHTENTEAFF.

This chain links TRBV7-2 with TRBJ1-3, with D possibly being TRBD1 (6 bases). Trimming stripped 4 bases from V and 0 bases from J, with 13 bases between. Germline V gives CDR1 SGHTA, CDR2 FQGNSA. CDR3 size: 16 residues. CDR3 bases: TGTGCCAGCAGCTGGGAGAGCAGGGGCTCTGGAAACACCATATATTTT. Translation gives CASSWESRGSGNTIYF. Using reference TRBV7-2 and TRBJ1-3 for the parts outside the CDR3, the full variable domain is GAGVSQSPSNKVTEKGKDVELRCDPISGHTALYWYRQSLGQGLEFLIYFQGNSAPDKSGLPSDRFSAERTGGSVSTLTIQRTQQEDSAVYLCASSWESRGSGNTIYFGEGSWLTVV.

The V and J genes are TRBV6-5 and TRBJ2-1; tentatively, D is TRBD2 (6 bases). The ends were cut back, 2 bases at V and 10 bases at J, with 15 bases in the middle. The CDR3 is 14 residues long. CDR1 and CDR2 (germline): MNHEY, SVGAGI. CDR3 sequence: CASSYRGSGSEQFF. The DNA for the CDR3 is TGTGCCAGCAGTTACCGCGGTAGCGGAAGCGAGCAGTTCTTC.

The chain recombines TRBV9 with TRBJ2-3, with TRBD2 matching 8 bases. CDR3 length: 15 residues. Germline V gives CDR1 SGDLS, CDR2 YYNGEE. V shed 4 bases, J shed 2 bases, and the junction held 6 bases outside the gene matches. Here the CDR3 reads CASSFTSGNTDTQYF. The CDR3 coding sequence is TGTGCCAGCAGCTTCACTAGCGGCAACACAGATACGCAGTATTTT.

J is TRBJ2-4 and V is TRBV19; 7 bases fit TRBD1. V dropped 9 bases and J dropped 4; count of bases not matched to a gene: 18. CDR1 is LNHDA and CDR2 is SQIVND in the germline V gene (reference sequence). The CDR3 loop spans 17 amino acids. The CDR3 spells CASKTPRSQGEKNIQYF. CDR3 nucleotide sequence: TGTGCCAGCAAGACGCCCCGAAGCCAGGGGGAAAAAAACATTCAGTACTTC. Full variable domain (remainder filled in from reference TRBV19 and TRBJ2-4): DGGITQSPKYLFRKEGQNVTLSCEQNLNHDAMYWYRQDPGQGLRLIYYSQIVNDFQKGDIAEGYSVSREKKESFPLTVTSAQKNPTAFYLCASKTPRSQGEKNIQYFGAGTRLSVL.

The CDR3 bases are TGTGCCAGCAGCCAAAGGGGTGGACAGGGGATTTATTACGAGCAGTACTTC. This translates into CASSQRGGQGIYYEQYF. The chain carries TRBV4-2 and TRBJ2-7; 9 bases fit TRBD1. The CDR3 has 17 amino acids. Trimming cost V 2 bases and J 4 bases; bases outside gene matches: 12. Germline V gives CDR1 LGHNA, CDR2 YNFKEQ.

V and J are TRBV7-9 and TRBJ2-7, with a weak D call TRBD2 (6 bases). The V end lost 3 bases, the J end lost 4 bases, and 13 bases lay between the germline ends. This CDR3 region has 14 residues. Germline values: CDR1 SEHNR, CDR2 FQNEAQ (reference sequence). The CDR3 DNA is TGTGCCAGCAGCTTGCGGGGCCCCAGGTACGAGCAGTACTTC. This codes for CASSLRGPRYEQYF.

This chain joins TRBV9 and TRBJ1-2, with a tentative D call TRBD1 (6 bases). The CDR3 spans 15 residues. Trimming stripped 3 bases from V and 4 bases from J, with 16 bases between. The germline CDR1 and CDR2 sequences are SGDLS and YYNGEE. In DNA, the CDR3 is TGTGCCAGCAGCGGAGGGGACATCCTCCCCTATGGCTACACCTTC. It codes for CASSGGDILPYGYTF.